The 25 T cell receptor beta chains below all came from one sample that was sequenced in a study of regulatory T cells in long-lasting Graves disease. Time point denoted: newly diagnosed GD, antithyroid drugs for less than 3 months. TCR sequences were obtained from RNA taken from PBMCs. Building of the TCR beta libraries involved iRepertoire HTBI primers and Arm-PCR of CDR3 regions. TCRdb re-derived calls from the multiplex PCR reads in MiXCR, one entry per CDR3 protein. The sample lists about 440,000 distinct CDR3 sequences; 15% were seen once. A further study also used this sample, focusing on T cells in Graves' hyperthyroidism and ophthalmopathy.

The sample in question was peripheral blood mononuclear cells (PBMCs), obtained at new diagnosis, from a patient treated with antithyroid drugs. The receptors derive from a young woman with Graves disease.

In this sample, this clonotype turned up many times. The chain links TRBV20-1 to TRBJ2-3; 12 bases line up with TRBD2. CDR3 size: 21 residues. The V segment lost 6 bases and the J segment 1 base; nucleotides outside the gene matches: 23. Germline CDR1 is DFQATT and CDR2 is SNEGSKA (reference sequence). Here the CDR3 DNA reads TGCAGTGCAAATGATTGGGGATCGACTAGCGGGAGACCGGGGGGCACAGATACGCAGTATTTT. It encodes CSANDWGSTSGRPGGTDTQYF.

To note about this clonotype: This may be a read error: a much more frequent sequence differs by one nucleotide. This sequence joins TRBV18 and TRBJ2-1; TRBD2 matches 10 bases. V was clipped by 4 bases and J by 5 bases; unmatched bases: 5. CDR3 length: 15 residues. Germline CDR1 reads KGHSH; CDR2 reads LQKENI. This CDR3 is CASSLLTSGNNEQFF. In nucleotides, the CDR3 is TGTGCCAGCTCACTACTAACTAGCGGGAACAATGAGCAGTTCTTC.

This clonotype was recorded many times. The chain couples TRBV29-1 to TRBJ2-1; TRBD2 matches at 10 bases. The V gene's germline CDR1 is SQVTM and CDR2 ANQGSEA. J lost 2 bases, V lost 6 bases, and 4 bases had no gene match. This CDR3 is 14 amino acids long. The CDR3 nucleotides read TGCAGCGTGATAGCGGGAGGTCCCTACAATGAGCAGTTCTTC. This sequence encodes CSVIAGGPYNEQFF.

This clonotype showed up many times. The CDR3 reads CAISPLEGQETQYF. As DNA, the CDR3 is TGTGCCATCAGCCCCCTTGAGGGGCAAGAGACCCAGTACTTC. The chain couples TRBV10-3 to TRBJ2-5, with D perhaps assigned TRBD1 or TRBD2 (5 bases each). Germline lookup yields CDR1 ENHRY and CDR2 SYGVKD. This CDR3 contains 14 residues. Trimming left V 6 bases short and J 2 bases short, with 13 bases between.

This clonotype was counted ten times or more. The genes are TRBV7-9 and TRBJ2-7, with a tentative D call TRBD2 (6 bases). CDR3 size: 12 residues. Per the germline V gene, CDR1 is SEHNR and CDR2 is FQNEAQ (reference sequence). The V gene lost 5 bases and the J gene lost 6 bases, with 11 bases spanning the gap. The CDR3 DNA is TGTGCCAGCAGCCCCGGGGGACCCGAGCAGTACTTC. This codes for CASSPGGPEQYF.

This clonotype was detected only a few times. The V gene is TRBV29-1, the J gene TRBJ2-5; D not resolved. The CDR3 runs to 14 residues. V was clipped by 4 bases and J by 2 bases, with 14 bases between them. Germline V gene lookup returns CDR1 SQVTM and CDR2 ANQGSEA. CDR3 sequence reads: CSVVLGQMQETQYF. The CDR3 region has the DNA TGCAGCGTTGTGCTTGGCCAGATGCAAGAGACCCAGTACTTC.

This clonotype was counted a few times. The chain recombines TRBV3-1 with TRBJ2-7; 9 nucleotides match TRBD1. The ends lost 8 bases at V and 0 bases at J; junction bases unmatched: 5. This CDR3 has 14 residues. Germline V gene lookup returns CDR1 LGHDT and CDR2 YNNKEL (reference sequence). The CDR3 DNA is TGTGCCAGCGGACAGGGGATAACCTCCTACGAGCAGTACTTC. This gives the protein CASGQGITSYEQYF.

This clonotype showed up just a few times. The CDR3 DNA reads as TGTGCCAGCAGCCCAACCTTCGGACAGAACAGACAGCCCCAGCATTTT. This sequence encodes CASSPTFGQNRQPQHF. The rearrangement links TRBV4-2 to TRBJ1-5; possibly TRBD1 for D (6 bases). V was pared by 4 bases and J by 7 bases, with 20 bases between. This CDR3 spans 16 amino acids. Germline CDR1 and CDR2: LGHNA and YNFKEQ.

In this sample, this clonotype turned up many times. The CDR3 is CASSSWEVETQYF. The CDR3 DNA reads TGTGCCAGCAGCTCCTGGGAAGTCGAGACCCAGTACTTC. The V gene is TRBV11-2, the J gene TRBJ2-1; D unresolved. Matching the DNA end better, TRBJ2-5 makes the J call doubtful. CDR1 and CDR2 (germline): SGHAT, FQNNGV. The CDR3 covers 13 residues.

This clonotype has a handful of counts. The chain uses TRBV12-3 or TRBV12-4 and TRBJ2-5; no definite D call. V was cut by 2 bases and J by 2 bases, with 9 bases left in between. The CDR3 contains 14 residues. CDR3 sequence reads: CASSLMECQETQYF. The CDR3 nucleotides read TGTGCCAGCAGTTTAATGGAGTGTCAAGAGACCCAGTACTTC.

The rearrangement joins TRBV7-9 to TRBJ2-1, with D tentatively TRBD2 (6 bases). Looked up from germline, CDR1 is SEHNR and CDR2 is FQNEAQ (reference sequence). This CDR3 region has 14 residues. V lost 1 base and J lost 7, with 11 bases in between. The CDR3 region has the DNA TGTGCCAGCAGCTTAGGTGGGAGGAGGAATGAGCAGTTCTTC. Encoded protein: CASSLGGRRNEQFF.

The table lists this clonotype with many counts. This chain uses TRBV28 with TRBJ2-1, with D unclear. Trimming pared 5 bases from V and 0 bases from J, leaving 14 bases between. The length of the CDR3 is 16 residues. Germline V lookup: CDR1 MDHEN, CDR2 SYDVKM. The chain's CDR3 is CASSPQTVSSYNEQFF. In DNA form, the CDR3 reads TGTGCCAGCAGTCCGCAGACGGTTAGCTCCTACAATGAGCAGTTCTTC. Based on the CDR3 plus reference TRBV28 and TRBJ2-1, the full variable domain is DVKVTQSSRYLVKRTGEKVFLECVQDMDHENMFWYRQDPGLGLRLIYFSYDVKMKEKGDIPEGYSVSREKKERFSLILESASTNQTSMYLCASSPQTVSSYNEQFFGPGTRLTVL.

The chain joins TRBV10-3 to TRBJ2-2; 11 positions agree with TRBD2. The CDR3 length is 16 residues. Trimming took 6 bases from V and 1 from J; bases not matched to a gene: 4. Germline loops: CDR1 ENHRY, CDR2 SYGVKD. The CDR3 DNA is TGTGCCATCAGCGTGGGACTAGCGGTGAACACCGGGGAGCTGTTTTTT. Translation: CAISVGLAVNTGELFF.

This clonotype was found many times. The chain is built from TRBV7-9 and TRBJ1-1, with 10 bases that match TRBD1. Germline V CDR1 and CDR2: SEHNR, FQNEAQ (reference sequence). The CDR3 has 14 amino acids. V shed 8 bases, J shed 2 bases, and the junction held 5 bases outside the gene matches. Here the CDR3 reads CASGTGDINTEAFF. The CDR3, as DNA: TGTGCCAGCGGGACAGGGGACATCAACACTGAAGCTTTCTTT.

V and J are TRBV4-2 and TRBJ2-3, with 7 bases lining up with TRBD2. V gave up 4 bases and J gave up 1 base; unmatched junction bases: 5. In germline, CDR1 is LGHNA, CDR2 YNFKEQ. This CDR3 contains 15 residues. CDR3 amino acids: CASSPWSGGTDTQYF. For the CDR3, the DNA is TGTGCCAGCAGCCCGTGGAGCGGGGGCACAGATACGCAGTATTTT.

There are a few counts of this clonotype. The CDR3 region is CASTSRAVGNTIYF. DNA for the CDR3: TGTGCCAGCACCTCCCGGGCGGTTGGAAACACCATATATTTT. The rearrangement joins TRBV12-3 or TRBV12-4 to TRBJ1-3; D call uncertain. The ends were cut back, 7 bases at V and 3 bases at J, with 13 bases in the middle. The length of the CDR3 is 14 residues.

This clonotype showed up many times. V and J are TRBV20-1 and TRBJ2-5; D is possibly TRBD2 (6 bases). The V gene lost 3 bases and the J gene lost 0 bases, with 17 bases spanning the gap. The CDR3 has 16 residues. Germline CDR1 DFQATT, CDR2 SNEGSKA (reference sequence). The CDR3 here is CSASMEGQTHQETQYF. Written as DNA, the CDR3 is TGCAGTGCTAGTATGGAGGGCCAGACACACCAAGAGACCCAGTACTTC.

This clonotype occurred a few times. V usage is TRBV24-1 and J usage is TRBJ2-1, with 14 bases fitting TRBD2. This CDR3 region has 19 residues. Germline values: CDR1 KGHDR, CDR2 SFDVKD. J lost 0 bases, V lost 3 bases, and 6 bases had no gene match. The CDR3 loop is CATSDPGLAGGSSYNEQFF. CDR3 sequence (DNA): TGTGCCACCAGTGATCCCGGACTAGCGGGAGGCTCCTCCTACAATGAGCAGTTCTTC.

The chain recombines TRBV20-1 with TRBJ1-6; D perhaps matches TRBD1 (6 bases). The ends were cut back, 0 bases at V and 8 bases at J, with 17 bases in the middle. Germline CDR1 reads DFQATT; CDR2 reads SNEGSKA (reference sequence). This CDR3 has 16 amino acids. The CDR3 DNA reads TGCAGTGCTAGAGATGGCGCAGGGGTTTACGATTCACCCCTCCACTTT. Its translation: CSARDGAGVYDSPLHF.

The chain couples TRBV14 to TRBJ1-4; weak D call: TRBD1 (5 bases). Trimming removed 6 bases at V and 10 bases at J, with 18 bases between. CDR3 length equals 14 residues. The V gene's germline CDR1 is SGHDN and CDR2 FVKESK. This CDR3 is CASSPDTGRGKLFF. The CDR3 DNA follows: TGTGCCAGCAGTCCCGACACCGGGAGGGGAAAACTGTTTTTT.

Concerning this clonotype: At one of its ends the junction is not consistent with the germline gene, which may arise from a read error. The V and J genes are TRBV12-3 or TRBV12-4 and TRBJ2-3; TRBD1 is a possible D gene (5 bases). CDR3 length: 14 residues. Here the CDR3 DNA reads TGTGCCAGCAGTTTAGGTGGGGCGTACGATACACAGTATTTT. Amino acids: CASSLGGAYDTQYF.

The rearrangement uses TRBV15 and TRBJ2-1; D call uncertain. Trimming shortened V by 5 bases and J by 0 bases, and 11 bases separated the two germline ends. The CDR3 totals 15 residues. From germline, CDR1 is LNHNV and CDR2 YYDKDF (reference sequence). The CDR3 is CATSGVGVSYNEQFF. The CDR3 DNA reads TGTGCCACCAGCGGGGTTGGAGTCTCCTACAATGAGCAGTTCTTC.

This clonotype has at least ten counts. The CDR3 region is CATSDTTSGFSYNEQFF. The DNA of the CDR3 is TGTGCCACCAGTGACACTACTAGCGGATTCTCCTACAATGAGCAGTTCTTC. This sequence joins TRBV24-1 and TRBJ2-1; TRBD2 agrees at 8 bases. This CDR3 has 17 amino acids. Germline V gene data show CDR1 as KGHDR and CDR2 as SFDVKD. The J segment lost 0 bases and the V segment lost 4 bases, leaving 7 bases of the junction unmatched.

Turning to this clonotype: A much larger clone differs by one base, so this may be a read error. This chain uses TRBV3-1 with TRBJ2-7; D unresolved. Germline values: CDR1 LGHDT, CDR2 YNNKEL (reference sequence). Deletions cut 3 bases from V and 3 bases from J, with 12 bases between. CDR3 length: 14 amino acids. DNA for the CDR3: TGTGCCAGCAGCCAGACTCACCGAGACTACGAGCAGTACTTC. It specifies CASSQTHRDYEQYF.

This clonotype was counted between two and nine times. The chain joins TRBV24-1 to TRBJ2-1, with no clear D. Per germline, CDR1 KGHDR and CDR2 SFDVKD. Trimming removed 0 bases at V and 8 bases at J, with 7 bases between. This CDR3 spans 13 amino acids. In nucleotides, the CDR3 is TGTGCCACCAGTGATTTGACCCTGCATGAGCAGTTCTTC. This translates into CATSDLTLHEQFF.